This record looks at one T cell receptor (beta chain) sequence and its context. The antigen remains unidentified. Ahead of thyroid surgery, no patient had received treatment of any kind. This sample was included in a study of metastatic and nonmetastatic thyroid tumors. Overall study: Both malignant and benign thyroid patients supplied peripheral blood and tumor or nodule tissue samples, across which the repertoires of these patients were then compared.

MiXCR was used by TCRdb to re-call the PCR reads. The data show under 55,000 clones, approximately 15% seen once. Study-wide findings and caveats: In both blood and tumor samples, TCR beta diversity was reported significantly higher for malignant than benign nodules.

Sequencing was carried out using blood. The origin of this receptor is a female donor with papillary thyroid cancer or a benign thyroid nodule (not recorded which). Some clones in this sample may be carry-over from other donors' samples.

CDR3 amino acids: CASSERGITQHSGASLLTF. CDR3 coding DNA: TGTGCCAGCAGTGAAAGGGGGATAACCCAACACTCTGGGGCCAGCCTCCTGACTTTC. The V gene is TRBV2, the J gene TRBJ2-6; the D gene is possibly TRBD1 (6 bases). V gave up 2 bases and J gave up 14 bases, with 31 bases separating them. This CDR3 has 19 amino acids. Germline V CDR1 and CDR2: SNHLY, FYNNEI.